This TCR beta chain is from a study of T cell responses to AZD1222 COVID-19 vaccine (dated by TCRdb to the early 2020s). Context from the whole study: AZD1222 recipients with second doses at about 4 weeks or about 12 weeks were pooled, because spike-specific TCR depth and breadth did not differ between schedules. A total of about 250 trial participants underwent TCR sequencing, of whom roughly 210 had received two doses of AZD1222 and approximately 25 had received two doses of the MenACWY control vaccine. Trial participants were enrolled by age into subgroups of 18-55, 56-69 and 70-plus years, and around 150, 29 and 61 TCR-sequenced participants, respectively, were included in these subgroups.

The CDR3 regions of human TCRbeta chains were analyzed by immunosequencing. The study's processing was this. Repertoire TCRs were checked for matches against a reference library of SARS-CoV-2-specific TCRs that had been generated using the MIRA antigen-specificity platform. Breadth was defined as the fraction of unique TCRs that were SARS-CoV-2-associated. Depth was defined as the fraction of total T cells that were SARS-CoV-2-associated. Using the MIRA data, each spike-specific TCR was mapped to the spike region that the TCR reacts to and placed in a CD4 or CD8 class. Log10-transformed breadth and depth values were compared by one-way ANOVA with Sidak's multiple comparisons tests. In its TCRdb copy, this immuneACCESS table keeps in-frame sequences only and misses some clones. Where compared with another copy, unresolved V genes explain less than half of these, and the others have no known cause. V and J calls and clone size follow that table, whereas D and trimming were derived from the DNA. This sample is represented by about 67,000 clones; under 90% of them were singletons. The top ten constitute around 21% of the sample.

Interpreted using the paper, the time point label stands for: baseline before first vaccination. Vaccinee samples came from UK trials COV001 and COV002, including a single-blind randomized controlled phase 2/3 trial of AZD1222 (ChAdOx1 nCoV-19) in healthy adults. Trial participant PBMC samples were collected at day 0 and day 28 after the second dose for TCRbeta chain sequencing. This clone was recorded once. The specificity of this receptor is unknown. Per-base qualities were not stored, and no clone one base away is much larger. Study-level results and caveats: The 56-69-year group was small, and its depth increase did not reach significance, likely because of low power. Only five to seven AZD1222 recipients were SARS-CoV-2 seropositive at baseline, limiting conclusions about previously exposed vaccinees. Spike-specific TCR breadth and depth rose significantly after two AZD1222 doses compared with day 0 and with MenACWY recipients. Vaccine-associated CD4 TCRs spanned the whole spike protein, with dominant responses in regions 160-218 and 743-854. Because no samples from the day 14 peak response were available, repertoires could be characterized only after the peak T cell response. Most participants were white British and females outnumbered males, and the authors suggested that clonal diversity may have been underestimated. Reportedly, close to half of the unique spike-specific TCRs recognized epitopes lying outside the regions that are mutated in the B.1.351 and B.1.1.7 variants.

The sequences come from peripheral blood, collected on day 0 of AZD1222 vaccination. The sequence was collected from an adult in good health.

The CDR3 region has the sequence CASSLAIGYGYTF. The DNA sequence follows: TGTGCCAGCAGCCTCGCAATTGGGTATGGCTACACCTTC. The chain is assembled from TRBV6-2 or TRBV6-3 and TRBJ1-2; the D segment cannot be called with confidence. Taken from cysteine to phenylalanine, the CDR3 has 13 residues. The retained sequence is limited to the CDR3, 39 bases, with the frame set at the first base. For CDR1 and CDR2, the germline V gene lists MNHEY and SVGEGT. V is cut by 6 bases and J by 5 bases, and the space between the germline ends is 13 bases.